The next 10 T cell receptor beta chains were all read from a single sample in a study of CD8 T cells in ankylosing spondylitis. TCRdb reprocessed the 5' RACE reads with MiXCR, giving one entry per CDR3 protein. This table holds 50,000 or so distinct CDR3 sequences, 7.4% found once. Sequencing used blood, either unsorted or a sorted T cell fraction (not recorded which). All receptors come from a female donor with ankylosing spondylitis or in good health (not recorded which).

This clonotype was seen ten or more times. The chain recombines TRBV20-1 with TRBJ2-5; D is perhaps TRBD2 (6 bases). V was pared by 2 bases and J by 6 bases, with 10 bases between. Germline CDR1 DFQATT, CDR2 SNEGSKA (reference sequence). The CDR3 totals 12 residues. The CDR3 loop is CSARLALQTQYF. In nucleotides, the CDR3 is TGCAGTGCTAGACTAGCGCTACAGACCCAGTACTTC.

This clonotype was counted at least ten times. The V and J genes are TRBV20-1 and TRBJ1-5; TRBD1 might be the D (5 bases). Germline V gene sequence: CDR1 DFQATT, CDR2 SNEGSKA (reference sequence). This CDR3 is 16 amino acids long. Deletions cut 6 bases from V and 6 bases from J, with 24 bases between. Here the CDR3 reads CSAQGPIPENGQPQHF. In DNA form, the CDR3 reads TGCAGTGCCCAGGGTCCCATACCCGAAAATGGTCAGCCCCAGCATTTT.

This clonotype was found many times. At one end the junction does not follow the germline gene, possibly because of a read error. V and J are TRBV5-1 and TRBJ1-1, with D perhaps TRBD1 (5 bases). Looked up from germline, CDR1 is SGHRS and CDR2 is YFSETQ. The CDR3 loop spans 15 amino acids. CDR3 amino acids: CASSLEAGVNTEVFF. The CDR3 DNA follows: TGCGCCAGCAGCTTGGAAGCGGGGGTGAACACTGAAGTTTTCTTT.

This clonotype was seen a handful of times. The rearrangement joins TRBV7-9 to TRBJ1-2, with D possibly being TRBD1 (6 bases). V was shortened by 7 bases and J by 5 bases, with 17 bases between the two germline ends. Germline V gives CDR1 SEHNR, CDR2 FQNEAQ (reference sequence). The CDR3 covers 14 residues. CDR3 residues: CASTHSAGEYGYTF. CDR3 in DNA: TGTGCCAGCACCCACTCGGCAGGGGAATATGGCTACACCTTC.

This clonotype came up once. The CDR3, as DNA: TGCAGCGTTGAAGACCCAGCCTACTATGGCTACACCTTC. This gives the protein CSVEDPAYYGYTF. This chain uses TRBV29-1 with TRBJ1-2; D unresolved. The CDR3 length is 13 residues. CDR1 is SQVTM and CDR2 is ANQGSEA in the germline V gene. V shed 0 bases and J shed 3 bases, with 8 bases lying between them.

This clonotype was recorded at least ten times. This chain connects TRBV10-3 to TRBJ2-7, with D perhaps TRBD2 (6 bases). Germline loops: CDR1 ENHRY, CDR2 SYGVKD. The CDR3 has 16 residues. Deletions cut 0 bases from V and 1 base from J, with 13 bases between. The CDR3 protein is CAISESTSPLSYEQYF. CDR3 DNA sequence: TGTGCCATCAGTGAGTCAACTAGCCCACTTTCCTACGAGCAGTACTTC.

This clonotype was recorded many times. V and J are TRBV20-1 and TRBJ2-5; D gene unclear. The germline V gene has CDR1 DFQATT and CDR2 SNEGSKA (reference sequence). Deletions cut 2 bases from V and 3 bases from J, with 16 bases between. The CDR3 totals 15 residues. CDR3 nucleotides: TGCAGTGCTAGACCACCTCTAGATTTTGAAGAGACCCAGTACTTC. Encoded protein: CSARPPLDFEETQYF.

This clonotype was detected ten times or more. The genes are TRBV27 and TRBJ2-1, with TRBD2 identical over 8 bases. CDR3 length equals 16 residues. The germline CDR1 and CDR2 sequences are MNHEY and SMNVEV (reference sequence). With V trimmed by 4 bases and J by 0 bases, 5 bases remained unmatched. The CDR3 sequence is CASSSGGVFSYNEQFF. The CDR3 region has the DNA TGTGCCAGCAGTTCCGGGGGGGTATTCTCCTACAATGAGCAGTTCTTC.

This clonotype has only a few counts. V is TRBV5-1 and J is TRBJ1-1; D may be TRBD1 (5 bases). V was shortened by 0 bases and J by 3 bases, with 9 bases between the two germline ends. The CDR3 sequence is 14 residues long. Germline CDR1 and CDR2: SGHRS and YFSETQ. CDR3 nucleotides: TGCGCCAGCAGCTTGGTTCGGGGGGACACTGAAGCTTTCTTT. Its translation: CASSLVRGDTEAFF.

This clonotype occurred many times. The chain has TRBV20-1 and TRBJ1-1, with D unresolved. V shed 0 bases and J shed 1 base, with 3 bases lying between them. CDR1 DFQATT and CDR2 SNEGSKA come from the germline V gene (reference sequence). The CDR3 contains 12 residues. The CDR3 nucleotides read TGCAGTGCTAGAGATCAGAACACTGAAGCTTTCTTT. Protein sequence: CSARDQNTEAFF.